The sequence of this T cell receptor beta chain was determined in a study of shared clonotypes between healthy human individuals. Study-wide results and limits: Depth of sequencing was expected to influence donor clonotype sharing.

Regarding this clone: Antigen: not known.

The repertoire was sequenced with immunoSEQ multiplex PCR; TCRdb's copy has only in-frame clones and lacks some. The repertoire holds millions of clones, over 85% seen once, with roughly 0.13% in the top ten. Per germline, CDR1 SQVTM and CDR2 ANQGSEA. CDR3 size: 11 residues. V trimming: 6 bases; J trimming: 14 bases; junction bases outside the gene matches: 2. Sequencing used naive CD4+ T cells sorted from blood. The subset: CD45RA+ positively selected. This clonotype was sampled from a man aged 18-30 years in good health. This chain links TRBV29-1 with TRBJ2-4; TRBD2 matches 15 bases. CDR3 sequence reads: CSVRTSGGEYF. In DNA form, the CDR3 reads TGCAGCGTACGGACTAGCGGGGGGGAGTACTTC.